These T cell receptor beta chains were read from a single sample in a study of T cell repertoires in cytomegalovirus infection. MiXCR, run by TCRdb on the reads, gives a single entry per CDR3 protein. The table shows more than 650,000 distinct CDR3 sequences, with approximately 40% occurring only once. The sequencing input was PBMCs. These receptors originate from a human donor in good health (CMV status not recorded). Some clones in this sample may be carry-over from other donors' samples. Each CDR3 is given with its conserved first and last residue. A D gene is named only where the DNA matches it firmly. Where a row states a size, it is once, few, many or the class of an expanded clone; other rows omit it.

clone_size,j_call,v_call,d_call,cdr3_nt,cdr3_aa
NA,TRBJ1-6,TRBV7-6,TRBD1,TGTGCCAGCAGCGGACGACAGGGCCAGAATTCACCCCTCCACTTT,CASSGRQGQNSPLHF
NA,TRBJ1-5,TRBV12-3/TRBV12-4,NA,TGTGCCAGCAGTATTAACACGGATAGCAATCAGCCCCAGCATTTT,CASSINTDSNQPQHF
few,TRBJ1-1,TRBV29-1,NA,TGCAGCGTTAGTTCAGGGATCAGAACTGAAGCTTTCTTT,CSVSSGIRTEAFF
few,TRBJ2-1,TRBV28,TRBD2,TGTGCCAGCAGTTTATGGGGTTCCGGGACTAGCGGGGGGTACAATGAGCAGTTCTTC,CASSLWGSGTSGGYNEQFF
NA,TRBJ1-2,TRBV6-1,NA,TGTGCCAGCAGCCCAACCCGGGGGGGCGCTAACTATGGCTACACCTTC,CASSPTRGGANYGYTF
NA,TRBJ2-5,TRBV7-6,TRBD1,TGTGCCAGCGGCCGAGACAGGGCCCAAGAGACCCAGTACTTC,CASGRDRAQETQYF
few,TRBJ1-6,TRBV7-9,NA,TGTGCCAGCAGCTTAGAAGGGTACAATAATTCACCCCTCCACTTT,CASSLEGYNNSPLHF
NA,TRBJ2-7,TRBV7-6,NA,TGTGCCAGCAGCTTAGTCGGCCAGTTCAGCGAGCAGTACTTC,CASSLVGQFSEQYF
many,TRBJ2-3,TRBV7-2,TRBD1,TGTGCCGGGGCCGGGACAGGGGTCCGGGATACGCAGTATTTT,CAGAGTGVRDTQYF
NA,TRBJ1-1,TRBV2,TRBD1,TGTGCCAGCAGTGACAGGGGGAGTCGGAGGGAAGCTTTCTTT,CASSDRGSRREAFF
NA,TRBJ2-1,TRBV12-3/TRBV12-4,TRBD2,TGTGCCAGCAGCCCCGGGAGGGGCACCTACAATGAGCAGTTCTTC,CASSPGRGTYNEQFF
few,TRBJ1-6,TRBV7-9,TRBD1,TGTGCCAGCAGCTCATTAGGGGGCGCAAATTCACCCCTCCACTTT,CASSSLGGANSPLHF
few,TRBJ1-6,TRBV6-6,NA,TGTGCCAGCAGCCCTCCTCCGGGCGGTCGGTCACCCCTCCACTTT,CASSPPPGGRSPLHF
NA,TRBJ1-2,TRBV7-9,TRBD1,TGTGCCAGCAGCTCCTCGGACAGGGGGTATGGCTACACCTTC,CASSSSDRGYGYTF
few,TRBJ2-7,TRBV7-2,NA,TGTGCCAGCAGCTTCCTCGGGAACCCCGAGCAGTACTTC,CASSFLGNPEQYF
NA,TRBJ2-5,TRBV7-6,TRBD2,TGTGCCAGCAGCCTAGGGGCGGGAGGTCGAGAGACCCAGTACTTC,CASSLGAGGRETQYF
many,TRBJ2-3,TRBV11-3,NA,TGTGCCAGCAGCTTATCGGGAAACACAGATACGCAGTATTTT,CASSLSGNTDTQYF
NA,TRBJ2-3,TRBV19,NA,TGTGCCAGTAGTATTTCCGGGGTTTCCACAGATACGCAGTATTTT,CASSISGVSTDTQYF
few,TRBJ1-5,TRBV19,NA,TGTGCCAGTAGCCCGGGGCCGTATAGCAATCAGCCCCAGCATTTT,CASSPGPYSNQPQHF
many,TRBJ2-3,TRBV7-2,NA,TGTGCCAGCAGCCTAGGGGTCCGCACAGATACGCAGTATTTT,CASSLGVRTDTQYF
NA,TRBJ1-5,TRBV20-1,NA,TGCAGTGCTAGAACCAGGGTAGTTCAGCCCCAGCATTTT,CSARTRVVQPQHF
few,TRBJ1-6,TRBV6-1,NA,TGTGCCAGCAGACAGGAACCAATTTCACCCCTCCACTTT,CASRQEPISPLHF
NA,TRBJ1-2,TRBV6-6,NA,TGTGCCAGCAGCCCCCGGGACCCGCAGTTCTATGGCTACACCTTC,CASSPRDPQFYGYTF
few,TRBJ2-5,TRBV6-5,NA,TGTGCCAGCAGCCAGGGTGGGGTTTTAGCCCAAGAGACCCAGTACTTC,CASSQGGVLAQETQYF
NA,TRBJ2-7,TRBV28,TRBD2,TGTGCCAGCAGCCGCGGACTAGCGGGGGCTTCCTCCTACGAGCAGTACTTC,CASSRGLAGASSYEQYF
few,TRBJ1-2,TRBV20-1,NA,TGCAGTGCTCCCCTGACCGGGCTGGGTGGCTACACCTTC,CSAPLTGLGGYTF
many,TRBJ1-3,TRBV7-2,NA,TGTGCCAGCAGCTGGGGGGGGAACGGAAACACCATATATTTT,CASSWGGNGNTIYF
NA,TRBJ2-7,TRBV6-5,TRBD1,TGTGCCAGCAGGGAACAGGGGGACTACGAGCAGTACTTC,CASREQGDYEQYF
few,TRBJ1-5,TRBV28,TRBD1,TGTGCCAGCACCTCAGGGGGTCTTGGACGAAACAATCAGCCCCAGCATTTT,CASTSGGLGRNNQPQHF
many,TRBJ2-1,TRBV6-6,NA,TGTGCCAGCCGGAGGGAGGAGGCCTACAATGAGCAGTTCTTC,CASRREEAYNEQFF
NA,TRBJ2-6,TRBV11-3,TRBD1,TGTGCCAGCAGCCCGTCCGGGACAGGGTACTCTGGGGCCAACGTCCTGACTTTC,CASSPSGTGYSGANVLTF
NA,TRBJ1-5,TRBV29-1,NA,TGCAGCGCCCTGACGGTCCTCGGGCAGCCCCAGCATTTT,CSALTVLGQPQHF
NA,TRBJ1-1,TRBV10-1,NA,TGCGCCAGCAGTGAGTCGCAGGGCTGGGGGAACACTGAAGCTTTCTTT,CASSESQGWGNTEAFF
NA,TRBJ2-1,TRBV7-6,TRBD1,TGTGCCAGCAGCTTAGCCACAGGGGTTTACCACAATGAGCAGTTCTTC,CASSLATGVYHNEQFF
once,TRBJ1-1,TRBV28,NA,TGTGCCAGCAGTTTATACTGGGGCATGAACACTGAAGCTTTCTTT,CASSLYWGMNTEAFF
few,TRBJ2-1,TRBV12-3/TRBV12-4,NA,TGTGCCAGCAGTTCATTCCGGGACTCCTACAATGAGCAGTTCTTC,CASSSFRDSYNEQFF